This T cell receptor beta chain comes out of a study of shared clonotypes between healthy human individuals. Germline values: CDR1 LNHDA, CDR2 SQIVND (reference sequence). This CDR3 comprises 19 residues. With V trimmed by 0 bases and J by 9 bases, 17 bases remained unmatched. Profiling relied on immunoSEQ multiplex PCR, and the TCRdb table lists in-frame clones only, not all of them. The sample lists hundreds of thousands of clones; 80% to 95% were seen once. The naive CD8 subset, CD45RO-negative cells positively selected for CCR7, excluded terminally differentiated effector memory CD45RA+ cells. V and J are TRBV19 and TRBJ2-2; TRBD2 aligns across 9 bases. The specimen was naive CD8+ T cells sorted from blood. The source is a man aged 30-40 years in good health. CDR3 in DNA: TGTGCCAGTAGTATAGATCCCCTACCTAGCGGGATCTTTGCCTGGGAGCTGTTTTTT. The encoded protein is CASSIDPLPSGIFAWELFF.